This paragraph covers one TCR beta chain sequence. The data stem from a study of T cells in Graves' hyperthyroidism and ophthalmopathy. The junction had 10 bases not matched to a gene; V was cut back by 2 bases and J by 4 bases. The germline V gene has CDR1 MNHEY and CDR2 SMNVEV (reference sequence). The CDR3 loop spans 17 amino acids. Amplified TCR beta CDR3 regions derived from RNA transcripts. In the first-round RT-PCR of the TCR CDR3, the HTBI primer set was used. MiXCR was run by TCRdb on the multiplex PCR reads, yielding one entry per CDR3 protein. The sample consists of 300,000 to 400,000 distinct CDR3 sequences, approximately 13% of them appearing once.

This chain uses TRBV27 with TRBJ2-7; 11 nucleotides line up with TRBD2. Sequences were obtained from blood. This receptor was identified in a woman between 18 and 29 years old with Graves' hyperthyroidism. Here the CDR3 reads CASSLRLPSGGLYEQYF. The CDR3 DNA sequence: TGTGCCAGCAGTTTAAGGTTGCCTAGCGGGGGGCTTTACGAGCAGTACTTC.